This T cell receptor beta chain comes out of a study of blood T cell repertoires in COVID-19. In the study overall: PBMCs, B-cell-depleted T cells, or T cells were the source of the cDNA or gDNA that made up the material.

The V and J ends lost 4 bases and 5 bases respectively, with 17 bases between them. The CDR3 consists of 15 residues. CDR1 and CDR2 (germline): SGDLS, YYNGEE. Using immunoSEQ multiplex PCR, the repertoire was profiled, and TCRdb retains in-frame clones only, with some absent. The sample contains 350,000 to 450,000 clones, approximately 90% of which appear only once. Sequenced: peripheral blood. This clonotype was sampled from a middle-aged woman with COVID-19, enrolled during active disease. The chain is built from TRBV9 and TRBJ2-3, with a tentative D call TRBD1 (6 bases). The CDR3 bases are TGTGCCAGCAGCTGGGGGCCCACCGAAATAGATACGCAGTATTTT. Amino acid sequence: CASSWGPTEIDTQYF.